This TCR beta chain was identified during a study of blood T cells in healthy people across ages. The table lists this clonotype with a few counts. A sample-barcoded 5' primer and a J-beta primer mix were used in a second PCR of roughly 7 to 11 cycles. TCRdb re-called the 5' RACE reads through MiXCR, storing one row per CDR3 protein. The table shows 1.5 million to 2 million distinct CDR3 sequences, with roughly 32% occurring only once. The CDR3 contains 14 residues. Trimming took 3 bases from V and 7 from J, leaving 12 bases between them. V gene TRBV12-3 or TRBV12-4 combines with J gene TRBJ1-4; D is possibly TRBD1 (6 bases). The TCR originated in a woman under 40 in good health. The material sequenced was blood. CDR3 protein: CASSLGTGPEKLFF. The DNA for the CDR3 is TGTGCCAGCAGTTTGGGAACAGGGCCTGAAAAACTGTTTTTT.